Reported below is one T cell receptor (beta chain). A read error may account for a junction end that differs from germline. This specimen comes from a study of post-analysis software for immune sequencing data. The TCR beta cDNA libraries contained unique molecular identifiers. T cells, roughly 0.9 to 11 million of them, yielded about 500,000 cDNA molecules. One entry per CDR3 protein results from TCRdb running MiXCR on the PCR reads. The sample has approximately 400,000 distinct CDR3 sequences, around 37% seen once; the top ten hold 13%. The receptor's source is a girl aged 5 to 17 with multiple sclerosis. Sequencing was carried out using blood.

The CDR3 is CASRKPGDGYDYTF. CDR3 nucleotide sequence: TGCGCCAGCAGGAAACCAGGGGATGGCTATGACTACACCTTC. The chain links TRBV4-1 to TRBJ1-2; weak D call: TRBD1 (6 bases). CDR1 MGHRA and CDR2 YSYEKL come from the germline V gene. This CDR3 comprises 14 residues.